The 4 T cell receptor beta chains below all came from one sample that was sequenced in a study of graft-versus-host responses after intestinal transplantation. Sequencing used immunoSEQ multiplex PCR; TCRdb keeps in-frame clones, though not all of them. The table has 35,000 to 50,000 clones, approximately 94% seen once. Sequences were derived from PBMCs, sampled about 11 months after intestinal transplant. These receptor sequences come from a human patient who received an intestinal transplant, so some T cells may come from the graft donor.

This clone was observed a single time. The chain links TRBV6-1 to TRBJ1-1; D is ambiguous. V dropped 10 bases and J dropped 0 bases, with 6 bases sitting between them. CDR1 is MNHNS, CDR2 SASEGT, per germline. This CDR3 contains 11 residues. CDR3 coding DNA: TGTGCCACATGGATGAACACTGAAGCTTTCTTT. The encoded protein is CATWMNTEAFF.

V usage is TRBV7-9 and J usage is TRBJ1-1; no definite D call. The germline V gene has CDR1 SEHNR and CDR2 FQNEAQ (reference sequence). Trimming removed 5 bases from V and 10 bases from J, with 20 bases in between. This CDR3 spans 14 amino acids. CDR3 loop: CASSPPGVTGRAFF. CDR3 DNA: TGTGCCAGCAGCCCGCCCGGGGTCACCGGGAGAGCTTTCTTT.

This clone showed up just once. The chain joins TRBV7-9 to TRBJ1-4; D not certain. The V gene's germline CDR1 is SEHNR and CDR2 FQNEAQ (reference sequence). V shed 2 bases and J shed 3 bases, with 10 bases lying between them. This CDR3 is 15 amino acids long. CDR3 protein: CASSLYTVANEKLFF. The CDR3 DNA reads TGTGCCAGCAGCTTATACACCGTGGCTAATGAAAAACTGTTTTTT.

The chain is built from TRBV6-1 and TRBJ2-7; perhaps TRBD1 as D (6 bases). This CDR3 is built from 14 residues. The germline V gene encodes CDR1 MNHNS and CDR2 SASEGT. The V gene lost 6 bases and the J gene lost 0 bases, with 12 bases spanning the gap. The CDR3 DNA reads as TGTGCCAGCAGACCCAGACAGGTCTCCTACGAGCAGTACTTC. This encodes CASRPRQVSYEQYF.